The rows below give T cell receptor beta chains drawn from one sample of a study of T cell responses to AZD1222 COVID-19 vaccine. Here immunoSEQ multiplex PCR was the method, and the copy in TCRdb shows in-frame clones only, minus some. The data contain 150,000 to 170,000 clones, roughly nine tenths of them singletons. The sample here was peripheral blood, taken on day 0 of AZD1222 vaccination. Receptor source: an adult in good health. CDR3s include the opening cysteine and the closing phenylalanine or tryptophan. Fields, in order: V gene, J gene, clone size, CDR3 protein. Clone size is given for some rows only: seen once, a few or many times, or a class if the clone is expanded.

V: TRBV7-2; J: TRBJ1-1; size: .; CDR3: CASSFTAYGTEAFF
V: TRBV7-8; J: TRBJ2-5; size: .; CDR3: CASSHGWGQETQYF
V: TRBV5-6; J: TRBJ1-2; size: few; CDR3: CASSVGTGGIGYGYTF
V: TRBV6-4; J: TRBJ1-6; size: .; CDR3: CASSGGDRDSPLHF
V: TRBV7-3; J: TRBJ1-1; size: once; CDR3: CASSLDPGQGSEAFF
V: TRBV6-5; J: TRBJ1-2; size: once; CDR3: CASSYPGLGYTF
V: TRBV28; J: TRBJ2-7; size: .; CDR3: CASSLQGISYEQYF
V: TRBV19; J: TRBJ2-7; size: .; CDR3: CASSIALAGDYEQYF
V: TRBV2; J: TRBJ2-2; size: .; CDR3: CASSGPLAGELFF
V: TRBV19; J: TRBJ2-3; size: .; CDR3: CASSWTVTDTQYF
V: TRBV28; J: TRBJ1-2; size: once; CDR3: CASGDYYGYTF
V: TRBV7-9; J: TRBJ2-7; size: .; CDR3: CASTDTAGSEFEQYF
V: TRBV25-1; J: TRBJ1-1; size: .; CDR3: CASSESGRGGTEAFF
V: TRBV5-6; J: TRBJ2-5; size: .; CDR3: CASSLEGPQYF
V: TRBV27; J: TRBJ2-7; size: .; CDR3: CASRGDRYEQYF
V: TRBV6-1; J: TRBJ2-2; size: .; CDR3: CASSEMRLTGELFF
V: TRBV6-5; J: TRBJ2-5; size: .; CDR3: CASRRGGVRTQYF
V: TRBV7-9; J: TRBJ1-2; size: .; CDR3: CASSKGQLDSYTF
V: TRBV6-6; J: TRBJ1-5; size: .; CDR3: CASGVNSNQPQHF
V: TRBV27; J: TRBJ2-5; size: .; CDR3: CASSPPRFRGQETQYF
V: TRBV28; J: TRBJ1-5; size: .; CDR3: CASSLTLYNQPQHF
V: TRBV7-2; J: TRBJ1-2; size: .; CDR3: CASSRDTSNYGYTF
V: TRBV24-1; J: TRBJ2-1; size: .; CDR3: CATSERGTSGARDNEQFF
V: TRBV11-3; J: TRBJ2-5; size: .; CDR3: CASRQRGLALETQYF
V: TRBV14; J: TRBJ1-2; size: .; CDR3: CASSQLGVGYGYTF
V: TRBV2; J: TRBJ1-3; size: .; CDR3: CASGEEYTIYF
V: TRBV6-2/TRBV6-3; J: TRBJ1-2; size: once; CDR3: CASSSTREGHYGYTF
V: TRBV2; J: TRBJ2-3; size: .; CDR3: CASSTSGGTDTQYF
V: TRBV12-3/TRBV12-4; J: TRBJ1-2; size: .; CDR3: CASSFDFGGYTF
V: TRBV7-2; J: TRBJ2-7; size: .; CDR3: CASSFQRQGAGEQYF
V: TRBV9; J: TRBJ1-3; size: .; CDR3: CASSVRGDSGNTIYF
V: TRBV7-2; J: TRBJ1-5; size: .; CDR3: CASSPMGQDNQPQHF
V: TRBV7-9; J: TRBJ1-4; size: .; CDR3: CASSFRVEGEKLFF
V: TRBV7-2; J: TRBJ2-4; size: .; CDR3: CASSSLDRVIAKNIQYF
V: TRBV9; J: TRBJ1-6; size: .; CDR3: CASSLGIGNSPLHF
V: TRBV6-6; J: TRBJ2-2; size: .; CDR3: CATDRAGTGELFF
V: TRBV18; J: TRBJ2-3; size: .; CDR3: CASSPGELSGTRTDTQYF
V: TRBV12-3/TRBV12-4; J: TRBJ1-2; size: .; CDR3: CASTRRGYYGYTF
V: TRBV19; J: TRBJ2-3; size: .; CDR3: CASSTERWSRTDTQYF
V: TRBV6-4; J: TRBJ2-1; size: medium-sized; CDR3: CASSDSSGGANEQFF
V: TRBV5-1; J: TRBJ2-2; size: few; CDR3: CASRWEVEAGELFF
V: TRBV27; J: TRBJ1-6; size: .; CDR3: CASSLGQGLTNSPLHF
V: TRBV7-2; J: TRBJ2-7; size: .; CDR3: CASSYQTGVSYEQYF
V: TRBV19; J: TRBJ1-1; size: .; CDR3: CASTEGPGGTEAFF
V: TRBV30; J: TRBJ1-5; size: .; CDR3: CAWASGQGGQPQHF
V: TRBV29-1; J: TRBJ2-3; size: .; CDR3: CSVVLRTDTQYF
V: TRBV7-8; J: TRBJ1-2; size: .; CDR3: CASSLRVRGGYTF
V: TRBV5-1; J: TRBJ1-1; size: .; CDR3: CASSITGTGQTEAFF
V: TRBV5-1; J: TRBJ1-2; size: few; CDR3: CASSLASQTYGYTF